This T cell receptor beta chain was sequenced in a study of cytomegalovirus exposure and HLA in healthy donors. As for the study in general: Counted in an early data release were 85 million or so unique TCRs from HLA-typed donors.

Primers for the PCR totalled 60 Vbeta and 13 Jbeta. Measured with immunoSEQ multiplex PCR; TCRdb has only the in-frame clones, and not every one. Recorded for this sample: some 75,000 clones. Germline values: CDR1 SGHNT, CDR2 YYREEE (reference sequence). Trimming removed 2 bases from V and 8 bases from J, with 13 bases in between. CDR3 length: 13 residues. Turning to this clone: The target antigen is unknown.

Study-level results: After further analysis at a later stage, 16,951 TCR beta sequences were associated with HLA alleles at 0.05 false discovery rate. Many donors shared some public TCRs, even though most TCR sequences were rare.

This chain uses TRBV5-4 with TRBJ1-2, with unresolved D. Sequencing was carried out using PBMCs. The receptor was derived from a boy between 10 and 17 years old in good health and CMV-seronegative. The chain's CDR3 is CASSFPGGGGYTF. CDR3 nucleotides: TGTGCCAGCAGCTTCCCCGGAGGAGGAGGCTACACCTTC. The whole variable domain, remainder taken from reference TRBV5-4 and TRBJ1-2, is ETGVTQSPTHLIKTRGQQVTLRCSSQSGHNTVSWYQQALGQGPQFIFQYYREEENGRGNFPPRFSGLQFPNYSSELNVNALELDDSALYLCASSFPGGGGYTFGSGTRLTVV.